The TCR beta chain described here comes from a study of brain T cells in children with intractable seizures. The repertoire was sequenced with immunoSEQ multiplex PCR; TCRdb's copy has only in-frame clones and lacks some. The sample has 88,000 or so clones, around 91% seen once. Here the sequenced sample was peripheral blood, taken at surgery. The clonotype comes from a girl aged 2 to 9 with Rasmussen encephalitis and intractable seizures.

The CDR3 coding sequence is TGTGCCAGCAGCCCCTCGGGATATGGTGGCTACACCTTC. It is translated as CASSPSGYGGYTF. The chain has TRBV14 and TRBJ1-2; D is uncertain. Per the germline V gene, CDR1 is SGHDN and CDR2 is FVKESK. The CDR3 covers 13 residues. Between the trimmed V and J ends, which lost 4 bases and 7 bases, there was a span of 13 bases.